These 32 T cell receptor beta chains share one sample of origin, sequenced in a study of T cell repertoires in cytomegalovirus infection. TCRdb ran MiXCR on the reads and lists one entry per CDR3 protein. The sample carries roughly 760,000 distinct CDR3 sequences, roughly 36% recorded once. Sequencing was done on a sample of PBMCs. The source is a human donor in good health (CMV status not recorded). Some clones in this sample may be carry-over from other donors' samples.

The chain employs TRBV24-1 and TRBJ2-2; TRBD2 agrees at 10 bases. The V segment lost 7 bases and the J segment 6 bases; nucleotides outside the gene matches: 19. Germline V gives CDR1 KGHDR, CDR2 SFDVKD. The CDR3 loop spans 19 amino acids. CDR3 residues: CATSRSSPSGREGPGELFF. As DNA, the CDR3 is TGTGCCACCAGCCGTTCGTCGCCTAGCGGGAGAGAGGGCCCCGGGGAGCTGTTTTTT.

This clonotype was observed at least ten times. The chain carries TRBV6-1 and TRBJ2-3, with D unresolved. Germline CDR1 MNHNS, CDR2 SASEGT. V lost 3 bases and J 4 bases, leaving 8 bases between the germline ends. This CDR3 has 13 residues. The CDR3 DNA sequence: TGTGCCAGCAGTGAGATATACTCAGATACGCAGTATTTT. This encodes CASSEIYSDTQYF.

This clonotype turned up a few times. V gene TRBV12-3 or TRBV12-4 combines with J gene TRBJ2-7; 10 bases align to TRBD1. The CDR3 runs to 17 residues. The junction had 14 bases not matched to a gene; V was cut back by 5 bases and J by 4 bases. CDR3 sequence reads: CASSHRDRGAVSYEQYF. In nucleotides, the CDR3 is TGTGCCAGCAGTCACCGGGACAGGGGTGCAGTTTCTTACGAGCAGTACTTC.

This clonotype showed up just a few times. The chain links TRBV20-1 to TRBJ2-3; D remains ambiguous. Germline V gene sequence: CDR1 DFQATT, CDR2 SNEGSKA (reference sequence). With 0 bases removed from V and 4 bases from J, the gap between germline ends came to 5 bases. The CDR3 is 12 amino acids. CDR3 protein: CSAREGPDTQYF. As DNA, the CDR3 is TGCAGTGCTAGAGAAGGCCCAGATACGCAGTATTTT.

Note on this clonotype: A much bigger clone sits one base away, suggesting this may be a read error. V is TRBV4-2 and J is TRBJ1-6, with 7 bases lining up with TRBD1. CDR3 length: 18 residues. V shed 6 bases, J shed 0 bases, and the junction held 11 bases outside the gene matches. Germline assignment: CDR1 LGHNA and CDR2 YNFKEQ. The CDR3 here is CASRQGTTGSSYNSPLHF. The CDR3 nucleotides read TGTGCCAGCAGACAGGGGACGACAGGGAGCTCCTATAATTCACCCCTCCACTTT.

This clonotype was observed at least ten times. The chain uses TRBV7-2 and TRBJ1-1, with D hard to call. V lost 5 bases to trimming and J lost 1 base, with 8 bases between them. The CDR3 consists of 13 residues. Germline V gene data show CDR1 as SGHTA and CDR2 as FQGNSA. This CDR3 reads CASSPLSNTEAFF. CDR3 in DNA: TGTGCCAGCAGCCCCCTGTCGAACACTGAAGCTTTCTTT.

This chain connects TRBV29-1 to TRBJ2-4, with D perhaps matching TRBD1 (5 bases). This CDR3 spans 13 amino acids. Trimming cost V 5 bases and J 0 bases, with 8 bases left between them. Germline CDR1 is SQVTM and CDR2 is ANQGSEA. The CDR3 bases are TGCAGCGTTATCAGGGAAGCCAAAAACATTCAGTACTTC. Protein: CSVIREAKNIQYF.

The V call is TRBV7-6, the J call TRBJ2-5; D could derive from TRBD1 or TRBD2 (6 bases each). CDR3 length: 16 amino acids. Germline loops: CDR1 SGHVS, CDR2 FNYEAQ. Trimming stripped 5 bases from V and 3 bases from J, with 19 bases between. CDR3 loop: CASSPARGVFKETQYF. The CDR3 DNA reads as TGTGCCAGCAGCCCCGCTAGGGGGGTTTTTAAAGAGACCCAGTACTTC. Based on the CDR3 plus reference TRBV7-6 and TRBJ2-5, the full variable domain is GAGVSQSPRYKVTKRGQDVALRCDPISGHVSLYWYRQALGQGPEFLTYFNYEAQQDKSGLPNDRFSAERPEGSISTLTIQRTEQRDSAMYRCASSPARGVFKETQYFGPGTRLLVL.

This chain uses TRBV12-5 with TRBJ1-1; 10 positions match TRBD1. The CDR3 totals 15 residues. Trimming took 5 bases from V and 7 from J; bases not matched to a gene: 10. Looked up from germline, CDR1 is LGHNT and CDR2 is FRNRAP. In DNA, the CDR3 is TGTGCTAGTGGTAATGAGGGACAGGGGAGGGGTGAAGCTTTCTTT. This sequence encodes CASGNEGQGRGEAFF.

The chain has TRBV11-2 and TRBJ2-3; the match to TRBD2 covers 7 bases. This CDR3 contains 16 residues. J gave up 6 bases and V 5 bases, and 14 bases lay outside the gene matches. Germline-derived CDR1 and CDR2 are SGHAT and FQNNGV. For the CDR3, the DNA is TGTGCCAGCAGCGTAAGTGCGGGGGACCGCAGGGATACGCAGTATTTT. Translating it yields CASSVSAGDRRDTQYF.

A word on this clonotype: A much bigger clone sits one base away, suggesting this may be a read error. V and J are TRBV7-2 and TRBJ2-7; the D is unclear. The length of the CDR3 is 12 residues. CDR1 and CDR2 (germline): SGHTA, FQGNSA. CDR3 in DNA: TGTGCCAGCAGCTTAGACGCAGGCGAGCATTACTTC. Protein: CASSLDAGEHYF. Full variable domain (outside the CDR3, taken from reference TRBV7-2 and TRBJ2-7): GAGVSQSPSNKVTEKGKDVELRCDPISGHTALYWYRQSLGQGLEFLIYFQGNSAPDKSGLPSDRFSAERTGGSVSTLTIQRTQQEDSAVYLCASSLDAGEHYFGPGTRLTVT.

The J gene is TRBJ2-3, the V gene TRBV7-6; 11 bases match TRBD2. The CDR3 has 16 residues. Losses at the gene ends were 2 bases for V and 4 bases for J; bases not matched to a gene: 5. Germline V gene data show CDR1 as SGHVS and CDR2 as FNYEAQ. DNA for the CDR3: TGTGCCAGCAGCTTAATACTAGCGGGAGTTGCAGATACGCAGTATTTT. This encodes CASSLILAGVADTQYF.

Comments on this clonotype: The germline gene is not matched at one end of the junction; a read error may be the cause. The gene calls are TRBV7-6 and TRBJ1-5, with D tentatively TRBD1 (5 bases). CDR1 SGHVS and CDR2 FNYEAQ come from the germline V gene. The CDR3 length is 14 residues. The CDR3 loop reads CASSLVGEGQPQPF. CDR3 DNA sequence: TGTGCCAGCAGCCTCGTAGGGGAGGGTCAGCCCCAGCCTTTT.

The J gene is TRBJ1-4, the V gene TRBV25-1; D is undetermined. The CDR3 runs 16 residues. CDR1 and CDR2 from the germline V gene are MGHDK and SYGVNS. Between the trimmed V and J ends, which lost 5 bases and 2 bases, there was a span of 15 bases. The CDR3: CASSQVGITTNEKLFF. In DNA form, the CDR3 reads TGTGCCAGCAGTCAGGTGGGAATAACCACTAATGAAAAACTGTTTTTT.

The V gene is TRBV19, the J gene TRBJ2-1; 9 nucleotides agree with TRBD1. The germline CDR1 and CDR2 sequences are LNHDA and SQIVND (reference sequence). The V segment lost 5 bases and the J segment 0 bases; nucleotides outside the gene matches: 8. The CDR3 consists of 17 residues. CDR3 coding DNA: TGTGCCAGTAGTTTCGGGGGGACAGGGTTCTCCTACAATGAGCAGTTCTTC. It specifies CASSFGGTGFSYNEQFF.

As to this clonotype: With a much larger clone just one base away, this may be a read error. This rearrangement joins TRBV12-3 or TRBV12-4 to TRBJ2-2; the D gene is possibly TRBD2 (6 bases). The V end lost 6 bases, the J end lost 5 bases, and 22 bases lay between the germline ends. The CDR3 loop spans 17 amino acids. CDR3 DNA: TGTGCCAGCAGGGGGCATGCTGGAGGGACGGCTACCGGGGAGCTGTTTTTT. Its translation is CASRGHAGGTATGELFF.

This clonotype was found a few times. The V and J genes are TRBV12-3 or TRBV12-4 and TRBJ2-1; D tentatively reads TRBD1 or TRBD2 (6 bases each). CDR3 length: 14 amino acids. V was trimmed by 7 bases and J by 1 base, leaving 11 bases between them. CDR3 sequence: CASTEGGSYNEQFF. In DNA form, the CDR3 reads TGTGCCAGCACGGAGGGGGGTTCCTACAATGAGCAGTTCTTC.

The chain carries TRBV7-9 and TRBJ2-3; D call uncertain. CDR1 and CDR2 (germline): SEHNR, FQNEAQ (reference sequence). The CDR3 is 14 amino acids. V lost 3 bases to trimming and J lost 4 bases, with 11 bases between them. CDR3 region: CASSLVVRADTQYF. The CDR3 region has the DNA TGTGCCAGCAGCTTGGTCGTTAGGGCAGATACGCAGTATTTT.

The chain links TRBV7-9 to TRBJ1-5, with unresolved D. This CDR3 is built from 11 residues. The V gene's germline CDR1 is SEHNR and CDR2 FQNEAQ (reference sequence). V was clipped by 10 bases and J by 6 bases, with 10 bases between them. Written as DNA, the CDR3 is TGTGCCATTGGCTGGGGTCAGCCCCAGCATTTT. Protein: CAIGWGQPQHF.

The chain carries TRBV19 and TRBJ1-1; D remains ambiguous. Trimming shortened V by 9 bases and J by 1 base, and 18 bases separated the two germline ends. CDR3 length: 15 amino acids. Germline lookup yields CDR1 LNHDA and CDR2 SQIVND (reference sequence). CDR3 DNA sequence: TGTGCCAGCGCTAGCCGGATATCTCCGAACACTGAAGCTTTCTTT. Translation: CASASRISPNTEAFF. The entire variable domain, with the rest obtained from reference TRBV19 and TRBJ1-1, is as follows: DGGITQSPKYLFRKEGQNVTLSCEQNLNHDAMYWYRQDPGQGLRLIYYSQIVNDFQKGDIAEGYSVSREKKESFPLTVTSAQKNPTAFYLCASASRISPNTEAFFGQGTRLTVV.

This clonotype was detected a few times. The chain carries TRBV30 and TRBJ1-6; D remains unclear. V was cut by 2 bases and J by 0 bases, with 5 bases left in between. There are 14 residues in the CDR3. Per the germline V gene, CDR1 is GTSNPN and CDR2 is SVGIG (reference sequence). CDR3 in DNA: TGTGCCTGGAGTAGAAGCTCCTATAATTCACCCCTCCACTTT. This encodes CAWSRSSYNSPLHF.

This chain connects TRBV12-3 or TRBV12-4 to TRBJ1-1; D uncertain. V lost 6 bases and J lost 4, with 15 bases in between. The CDR3 contains 14 residues. The CDR3 region is CASSLANIGTEAFF. The DNA for the CDR3 is TGTGCCAGCAGCCTCGCCAACATCGGCACTGAAGCTTTCTTT.

The chain recombines TRBV12-3 or TRBV12-4 with TRBJ1-5, with TRBD1 as a possible D gene (5 bases). The CDR3 spans 15 residues. V gave up 1 base and J gave up 6 bases, with 13 bases separating them. The CDR3 coding sequence is TGTGCCAGCAGTTTAGGTCCAGGGAGAATTCAGCCCCAGCATTTT. This sequence encodes CASSLGPGRIQPQHF.

This clonotype is a singleton in its sample. This chain links TRBV29-1 with TRBJ2-7, with 12 bases fitting TRBD2. Germline V gene sequence: CDR1 SQVTM, CDR2 ANQGSEA. J was trimmed by 3 bases and V by 4 bases; bases with no gene match: 10. CDR3 length equals 16 residues. CDR3 region: CSVAGLAGGPGYEQYF. The CDR3 bases are TGCAGCGTTGCGGGGCTAGCGGGAGGGCCCGGCTACGAGCAGTACTTC.

This clonotype came up many times. This chain uses TRBV7-2 with TRBJ2-1, with D perhaps being TRBD1 or TRBD2 (5 bases each). The CDR3 has 19 amino acids. Trimming removed 2 bases at V and 0 bases at J, with 20 bases between. Germline CDR1 SGHTA, CDR2 FQGNSA. The CDR3 protein is CASSLNRQSPGSSYNEQFF. The CDR3 bases are TGTGCCAGCAGCTTAAATCGGCAGAGCCCAGGGAGCTCCTACAATGAGCAGTTCTTC.

This clonotype was seen a handful of times. V and J are TRBV6-6 and TRBJ2-2; TRBD1 matches 11 bases. The V gene end was trimmed by 6 bases and the J gene end by 3 bases; junction bases not matched to a gene: 3. Germline V CDR1 and CDR2: MNHNY, SVGAGI (reference sequence). The CDR3 sequence is 15 residues long. The CDR3 DNA follows: TGTGCCAGCAGGGGGACAGGGGGATACACCGGGGAGCTGTTTTTT. It yields the protein CASRGTGGYTGELFF.

This chain uses TRBV2 with TRBJ2-1; the match to TRBD2 covers 7 bases. The ends lost 4 bases at V and 7 bases at J; junction bases unmatched: 10. Germline V gives CDR1 SNHLY, CDR2 FYNNEI. The CDR3 covers 15 residues. CDR3 nucleotide sequence: TGTGCCAGCAGTGGGGGCGGGAGTTGGTTGAATGAGCAGTTCTTC. Amino acids: CASSGGGSWLNEQFF.

The chain uses TRBV29-1 and TRBJ1-4; D gene ambiguous. The CDR3 runs to 14 residues. V shed 7 bases and J shed 8 bases, with 20 bases lying between them. Germline CDR1 SQVTM, CDR2 ANQGSEA. The CDR3 spells CSAASGLSYEKLFF. The CDR3 DNA reads as TGCAGCGCCGCGTCGGGGTTGTCATACGAAAAACTGTTTTTT.

The chain couples TRBV4-2 to TRBJ2-3; D assignment may be TRBD1 or TRBD2 (6 bases each). V was trimmed by 1 base and J by 5 bases, leaving 16 bases between them. The CDR3 consists of 16 residues. Per the germline V gene, CDR1 is LGHNA and CDR2 is YNFKEQ. The CDR3 nucleotides read TGTGCCAGCAGCCAAGTGAGGGGGGCCCGGGGAGATACGCAGTATTTT. Protein sequence: CASSQVRGARGDTQYF.

Notes on this clonotype: The junction does not match germline at one end; this may be a read error. The J gene is TRBJ2-7, the V gene TRBV6-5; TRBD1 matches at 7 bases. CDR3 length: 15 residues. The germline V gene has CDR1 MNHEY and CDR2 SVGAGI. DNA for the CDR3: TGTGCCAGTAGTTACCGGGACAGAGGTTCCTACGAGCAGTACTTC. It codes for CASSYRDRGSYEQYF.

This clonotype was counted at least ten times. The chain uses TRBV7-2 and TRBJ2-5, with TRBD1 matching 8 bases. V trimming: 5 bases; J trimming: 3 bases; junction bases outside the gene matches: 8. Looked up from germline, CDR1 is SGHTA and CDR2 is FQGNSA. This CDR3 is built from 15 residues. The CDR3 DNA is TGTGCCAGCAGCGCGGGGACAGGTCGGGAAGAGACCCAGTACTTC. Its translation: CASSAGTGREETQYF.

This clonotype was counted only a few times. The gene calls are TRBV30 and TRBJ1-1, with 10 bases aligning to TRBD1. After removal of 3 bases from V and 4 bases from J, the junction contained 8 bases not matched to a gene. CDR3 size: 15 residues. Germline V gives CDR1 GTSNPN, CDR2 SVGIG (reference sequence). The DNA for the CDR3 is TGTGCCTGGAGACCTCCGGGACAGGGGTTCACTGAAGCTTTCTTT. Translation gives CAWRPPGQGFTEAFF.